The present entry profiles one T cell receptor beta chain with its context. Antigen: not known. This sample is part of a study of cytomegalovirus exposure and HLA in healthy donors. Whole-study results and caveats: The availability of immune exposure information extended only to CMV serostatus. V- and J-gene trimming of TCR beta was linked (in a later analysis) to a missense DCLRE1C variant. In an earlier analysis, productive rearrangement rates for most beta V segments clustered near 87% or 30%. Across HLA loci, a later analysis found differing TCR association rates, with DRB1 most and HLA-C fewest.

13 Jbeta primers and 60 Vbeta primers were used for the PCR. Repertoires were generated with immunoSEQ multiplex PCR, while TCRdb's copy carries only in-frame clones and drops some. The table includes 90,000 to 150,000 clones, roughly 60% detected once. The V gene's germline CDR1 is SGHRS and CDR2 YFSETQ. The CDR3 sequence is 11 residues long. Trimming pared 0 bases from V and 8 bases from J, leaving 5 bases between. The receptor comes from a middle-aged man in good health and CMV-seropositive. This chain connects TRBV5-1 to TRBJ1-2; no clear D gene. The sample consisted of PBMCs. CDR3 amino acids: CASSLGEGYTF. DNA for the CDR3: TGCGCCAGCAGCTTGGGGGAGGGCTACACCTTC.